The next 29 T cell receptor beta chains were all read from a single sample in a study of identical twins. Each CDR3 protein gets one entry after TCRdb re-called the 5' RACE reads with MiXCR. The sample has approximately 220,000 distinct CDR3 sequences; more than 6.5% are singletons. This sample was also put to use in a study of yellow fever vaccine responses in identical twins.

The sample was memory (CD45RO+) T cells sorted from blood. Receptors originate from a young woman in good health.

This clonotype was seen repeatedly, ten times or more. This rearrangement joins TRBV3-1 to TRBJ1-2, with TRBD1 as a possible D gene (6 bases). CDR3 length: 14 amino acids. V was pared by 2 bases and J by 12 bases, with 19 bases between. Germline V lookup: CDR1 LGHDT, CDR2 YNNKEL (reference sequence). The CDR3 region is CASSQSESSQGNTF. CDR3 DNA: TGTGCCAGCAGCCAATCCGAGTCGTCACAGGGAAACACCTTC.

This clonotype has only a few counts. The chain joins TRBV20-1 to TRBJ2-1; possible D gene TRBD1, 6 bases. CDR3 length: 11 amino acids. From germline, CDR1 is DFQATT and CDR2 SNEGSKA (reference sequence). V was cut by 6 bases and J by 12 bases, with 15 bases left in between. The CDR3 is CSAPSQGRQFF. The CDR3 DNA reads as TGCAGTGCACCGTCACAGGGTCGGCAGTTCTTC.

This clonotype was picked up many times. This sequence joins TRBV24-1 and TRBJ2-2, with 9 bases aligning to TRBD1. The germline V gene has CDR1 KGHDR and CDR2 SFDVKD. The CDR3 is made up of 17 amino acids. V shed 2 bases, J shed 5 bases, and the junction held 8 bases outside the gene matches. The CDR3, as DNA: TGTGCCACCAGTGATTGGGGACAGGGAGTATATACCGGGGAGCTGTTTTTT. Protein sequence: CATSDWGQGVYTGELFF.

The chain joins TRBV7-2 to TRBJ2-7; 9 bases are shared with TRBD1. This CDR3 comprises 15 residues. V shed 5 bases, J shed 5 bases, and the junction held 10 bases outside the gene matches. Per the germline V gene, CDR1 is SGHTA and CDR2 is FQGNSA. The CDR3 DNA follows: TGTGCCAGCAGCAGACTGACAGGGGGATTGAACGAGCAGTACTTC. Translating gives CASSRLTGGLNEQYF.

In its sample, this clonotype was seen many times. The V gene is TRBV12-3 or TRBV12-4, the J gene TRBJ2-5; 7 bases agree with TRBD1. The CDR3 is 16 residues long. The V gene end was trimmed by 6 bases and the J gene end by 1 base; junction bases not matched to a gene: 11. The CDR3 is CASSTGTAASQETQYF. In DNA, the CDR3 is TGTGCCAGCAGCACCGGGACAGCGGCCTCCCAAGAGACCCAGTACTTC.

This clonotype came up a few times. The V call is TRBV15, the J call TRBJ2-1, with D perhaps given as TRBD1 or TRBD2 (5 bases each). This CDR3 contains 19 residues. Trimming shortened V by 0 bases and J by 7 bases, and 25 bases separated the two germline ends. Germline V gene sequence: CDR1 LNHNV, CDR2 YYDKDF (reference sequence). This CDR3 is CATSRDYRPTGGSENEQFF. The CDR3 DNA is TGTGCCACCAGCAGAGATTACAGGCCTACGGGTGGTAGCGAAAATGAGCAGTTCTTC.

The sample holds many counts of this clonotype. The gene calls are TRBV11-2 and TRBJ2-3; 13 bases agree with TRBD2. The CDR3 contains 21 residues. The germline CDR1 and CDR2 sequences are SGHAT and FQNNGV. After removal of 0 bases from V and 0 bases from J, the junction contained 12 bases not matched to a gene. The DNA for the CDR3 is TGTGCCAGCAGCTTAGATAGGACTAGCGGGGGTCACAGGCCTAGCACAGATACGCAGTATTTT. Its protein is CASSLDRTSGGHRPSTDTQYF.

This sequence joins TRBV30 and TRBJ2-7; a weak D match, TRBD1 (5 bases). Trimming removed 6 bases at V and 2 bases at J, with 14 bases between. Germline V gene lookup returns CDR1 GTSNPN and CDR2 SVGIG (reference sequence). The CDR3 length is 13 residues. The CDR3 loop reads CACSTPGTYEQYF. As DNA, the CDR3 is TGTGCCTGCAGTACCCCAGGGACCTACGAGCAGTACTTC.

This clonotype has at least ten counts. V is TRBV20-1 and J is TRBJ1-4; maybe TRBD1 (6 bases). Per germline, CDR1 DFQATT and CDR2 SNEGSKA (reference sequence). The CDR3 sequence is 14 residues long. The germline V and J ends were trimmed by 5 bases and 7 bases, with 17 bases remaining between them. CDR3 sequence: CSAGGGGESEKLFF. For the CDR3, the DNA is TGCAGTGCTGGAGGCGGGGGCGAGTCTGAAAAACTGTTTTTT.

The gene calls are TRBV11-2 and TRBJ2-5, with 12 bases matching TRBD1. CDR1 and CDR2 from the germline V gene are SGHAT and FQNNGV. The CDR3 length is 16 residues. V gave up 5 bases and J gave up 5 bases; unmatched junction bases: 9. The CDR3 DNA reads as TGTGCCAGCAGCCCAGGGGACAGGGGGCATCAGGAGACCCAGTACTTC. It encodes CASSPGDRGHQETQYF.

This clonotype was seen just once. The rearrangement joins TRBV27 to TRBJ2-7; TRBD2 aligns across 7 bases. J gave up 4 bases and V 3 bases, and 9 bases lay outside the gene matches. The germline CDR1 and CDR2 sequences are MNHEY and SMNVEV (reference sequence). The CDR3 covers 15 residues. The CDR3 nucleotides are TGTGCCAGCAGTTTGGCAGCGGGACGGGGTTACGAGCAGTACTTC. This encodes CASSLAAGRGYEQYF.

This clonotype has more than one count but fewer than ten. The rearrangement joins TRBV4-1 to TRBJ2-1; possibly TRBD1 for D (5 bases). This CDR3 has 15 residues. The V and J ends lost 4 bases and 7 bases respectively, with 17 bases between them. The germline V gene has CDR1 MGHRA and CDR2 YSYEKL. The DNA for the CDR3 is TGCGCCAGCAGCCCAACCGTCAGGGTGGAAAATGAGCAGTTCTTC. As protein: CASSPTVRVENEQFF.

This clonotype was found a few times. For the CDR3, the DNA is TGCAGTGCTAGTGGGACTAGCGGTTACGAGCAGTACTTC. Protein product: CSASGTSGYEQYF. The rearrangement uses TRBV20-1 and TRBJ2-7; 11 bases line up with TRBD2. V dropped 3 bases and J dropped 4; count of bases not matched to a gene: 2. CDR1 DFQATT and CDR2 SNEGSKA come from the germline V gene (reference sequence). This CDR3 contains 13 residues.

This clonotype was seen ten or more times. The genes are TRBV20-1 and TRBJ2-5; 9 nucleotides align to TRBD2. The germline gives CDR1 DFQATT, CDR2 SNEGSKA (reference sequence). The J segment lost 5 bases and the V segment lost 0 bases, leaving 7 bases of the junction unmatched. The CDR3 totals 15 residues. CDR3 sequence: CSARDLAGRRETQYF. Here the CDR3 DNA reads TGCAGTGCTAGAGATCTAGCGGGAAGGAGGGAGACCCAGTACTTC.

This clonotype was detected only a few times. V and J are TRBV7-9 and TRBJ2-7; TRBD1 might be the D (6 bases). The CDR3 sequence is 15 residues long. With 5 bases removed from V and 4 bases from J, the gap between germline ends came to 18 bases. Germline V gives CDR1 SEHNR, CDR2 FQNEAQ (reference sequence). CDR3 sequence: CASSQTGQGPYEQYF. CDR3 DNA: TGTGCCAGCAGCCAGACGGGGCAGGGGCCTTACGAGCAGTACTTC.

This chain links TRBV15 with TRBJ2-5; no definite D call. Germline CDR1 and CDR2: LNHNV and YYDKDF (reference sequence). V shed 1 base and J shed 4 bases, with 7 bases lying between them. This CDR3 is built from 13 residues. CDR3 sequence (DNA): TGTGCCACCAGCAGAGTGCGAGGAGAGACCCAGTACTTC. Protein sequence: CATSRVRGETQYF.

For the CDR3, the DNA is TGTGCCAGCAGCTTAGTCGTCTCCGGGGCCTACGAGCAGTACTTC. This translates into CASSLVVSGAYEQYF. This chain connects TRBV7-2 to TRBJ2-7; the D gene is possibly TRBD2 (5 bases). There are 15 residues in the CDR3. Germline values: CDR1 SGHTA, CDR2 FQGNSA. V was shortened by 1 base and J by 2 bases, with 12 bases between the two germline ends.

This chain connects TRBV27 to TRBJ2-5; weak D call: TRBD1 (6 bases). V lost 3 bases, J lost 5 bases, and 13 bases lay in between. This CDR3 spans 14 amino acids. Germline CDR1 reads MNHEY; CDR2 reads SMNVEV (reference sequence). CDR3 residues: CASSFLGAGETQYF. CDR3 DNA sequence: TGTGCCAGCAGTTTCTTGGGGGCAGGGGAGACCCAGTACTTC.

This clonotype was observed many times. The chain couples TRBV7-2 to TRBJ2-3, with 7 nucleotides matching TRBD2. Germline CDR1 reads SGHTA; CDR2 reads FQGNSA. The CDR3 has 14 amino acids. The ends lost 6 bases at V and 4 bases at J; junction bases unmatched: 7. The DNA of the CDR3 is TGTGCCAGCAGAATCGGGCTAGCGGCAGATACGCAGTATTTT. It yields the protein CASRIGLAADTQYF. The full variable domain, with the rest looked up from reference TRBV7-2 and TRBJ2-3, is GAGVSQSPSNKVTEKGKDVELRCDPISGHTALYWYRQSLGQGLEFLIYFQGNSAPDKSGLPSDRFSAERTGGSVSTLTIQRTQQEDSAVYLCASRIGLAADTQYFGPGTRLTVL.

This clonotype has just a few counts. This chain connects TRBV7-2 to TRBJ1-2, with D tentatively TRBD1 (6 bases). V was clipped by 5 bases and J by 8 bases, with 12 bases between them. CDR1 and CDR2 (germline): SGHTA, FQGNSA. The CDR3 is 12 residues long. CDR3 coding DNA: TGTGCCAGCAGCCCCCGGGACAACGGCTACACCTTC. Amino acid sequence: CASSPRDNGYTF.

The chain employs TRBV7-6 and TRBJ2-7; the D gene is possibly TRBD1 (6 bases). The ends were cut back, 3 bases at V and 5 bases at J, with 11 bases in the middle. Germline CDR1 and CDR2: SGHVS and FNYEAQ. The CDR3 consists of 13 residues. CDR3 protein: CASSLQGSDEQYF. The CDR3 DNA reads TGTGCCAGCAGCTTGCAGGGGTCTGACGAGCAGTACTTC.

This clonotype was observed at least ten times. The chain links TRBV5-5 to TRBJ2-2; D might be TRBD1 (6 bases). The V and J ends lost 1 base and 3 bases respectively, with 10 bases between them. Germline V gene data show CDR1 as SGHKS and CDR2 as YYEKEE (reference sequence). The length of the CDR3 is 15 residues. The CDR3 reads CASSLRQEHTGELFF. The CDR3 nucleotides read TGTGCCAGCAGCTTGCGACAGGAGCACACCGGGGAGCTGTTTTTT.

This clonotype was counted at least ten times. The gene calls are TRBV12-3 or TRBV12-4 and TRBJ1-2; no clear D. V gave up 5 bases and J gave up 3 bases, with 10 bases separating them. The CDR3 is 13 residues long. The DNA for the CDR3 is TGTGCCAGCAGTCTAGGACGGTACTATGGCTACACCTTC. Protein sequence: CASSLGRYYGYTF.

There are a few counts of this clonotype. V usage is TRBV27 and J usage is TRBJ2-7, with unresolved D. The V gene's germline CDR1 is MNHEY and CDR2 SMNVEV (reference sequence). Trimming took off 0 bases at V and 7 bases at J, with 13 bases between the two ends. The CDR3 has 14 amino acids. CDR3 loop: CASSLSMVKGEQYF. CDR3 bases: TGTGCCAGCAGTTTATCGATGGTCAAAGGGGAGCAGTACTTC.

Concerning this clonotype itself: Relative to the germline gene, one junction end is altered; a read error may explain this. The CDR3 is CATSDPGLAGSGETQYF. CDR3 DNA: TGTGCCACCAGTGACCCCGGACTAGCGGGATCTGGGGAGACCCAGTACTTC. This chain connects TRBV10-3 to TRBJ2-5; 12 nucleotides agree with TRBD2. Germline CDR1 is ENHRY and CDR2 is SYGVKD. CDR3 length: 17 amino acids.

V usage is TRBV6-5 and J usage is TRBJ2-5; 7 bases fit TRBD1. CDR3 size: 15 residues. V lost 2 bases to trimming and J lost 4 bases; unmatched junction nucleotides: 7. The germline gives CDR1 MNHEY, CDR2 SVGAGI. CDR3 nucleotide sequence: TGTGCCAGCAGTTACCCCACAGGGGCGGTAGAGACCCAGTACTTC. Protein: CASSYPTGAVETQYF.

This clonotype was counted at least ten times. The V and J genes are TRBV29-1 and TRBJ2-1, with D hard to call. Between the trimmed V and J ends, which lost 4 bases and 5 bases, there was a span of 15 bases. In germline, CDR1 is SQVTM, CDR2 ANQGSEA. There are 14 residues in the CDR3. DNA for the CDR3: TGCAGCGTTGTCACTGGCCAGGTTAACAATGAGCAGTTCTTC. This translates into CSVVTGQVNNEQFF.

This clonotype was counted ten times or more. The V call is TRBV12-3 or TRBV12-4, the J call TRBJ1-3; D gene unclear. V lost 3 bases to trimming and J lost 1 base, with 7 bases between them. This CDR3 has 14 amino acids. The CDR3 coding sequence is TGTGCCAGCAGTTTTGGAGATTCTGGAAACACCATATATTTT. It specifies CASSFGDSGNTIYF.

This clonotype was counted many times. The chain combines TRBV12-3 or TRBV12-4 with TRBJ1-5; no clear D gene. V lost 2 bases and J 5 bases, leaving 7 bases between the germline ends. The CDR3 has 13 amino acids. The CDR3 nucleotides read TGTGCCAGCAGTTTATGGGCAGATCAGCCCCAGCATTTT. The encoded protein is CASSLWADQPQHF.